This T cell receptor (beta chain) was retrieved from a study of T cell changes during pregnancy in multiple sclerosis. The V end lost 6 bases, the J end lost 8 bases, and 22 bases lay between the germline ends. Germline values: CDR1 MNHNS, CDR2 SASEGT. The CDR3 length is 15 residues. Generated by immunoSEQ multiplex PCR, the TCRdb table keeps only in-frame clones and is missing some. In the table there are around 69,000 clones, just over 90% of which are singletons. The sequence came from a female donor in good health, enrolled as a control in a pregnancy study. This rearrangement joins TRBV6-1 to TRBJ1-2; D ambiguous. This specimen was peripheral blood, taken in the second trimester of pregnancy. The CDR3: CASRKQQLFPPGYTF. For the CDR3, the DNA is TGTGCCAGCAGGAAGCAACAGCTCTTCCCGCCCGGCTACACCTTC.